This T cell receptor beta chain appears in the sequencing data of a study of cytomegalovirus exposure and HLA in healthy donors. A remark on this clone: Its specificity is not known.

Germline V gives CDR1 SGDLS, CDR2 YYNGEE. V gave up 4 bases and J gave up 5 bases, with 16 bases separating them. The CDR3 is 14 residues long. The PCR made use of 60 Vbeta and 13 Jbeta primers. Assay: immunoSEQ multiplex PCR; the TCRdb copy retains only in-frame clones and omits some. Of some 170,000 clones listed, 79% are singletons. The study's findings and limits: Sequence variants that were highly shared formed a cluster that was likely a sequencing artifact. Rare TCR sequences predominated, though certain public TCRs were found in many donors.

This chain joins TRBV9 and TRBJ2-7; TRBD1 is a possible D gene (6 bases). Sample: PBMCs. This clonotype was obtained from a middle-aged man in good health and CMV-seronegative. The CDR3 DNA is TGTGCCAGCAGCCCCGGGCAGGGGTTACACGAGCAGTACTTC. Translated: CASSPGQGLHEQYF.